This section outlines one T cell receptor (beta chain) sequence together with its context. What it binds is unknown. This specimen belongs to a study of T cell responses to AZD1222 COVID-19 vaccine. Overall study findings and caveats: Repertoires were sampled only after the peak T cell response. The number of AZD1222 recipients seropositive at baseline was only 5 to 7. Spike-specific TCR breadth and depth both grew after two AZD1222 doses. The donor group comprised mostly white British people and more females; the analysis possibly underestimated clonal diversity.

V lost 5 bases and J lost 8; bases outside the gene matches: 7. Per the germline V gene, CDR1 is WSHSY and CDR2 is SAAADI. The CDR3 is 14 residues long. The repertoire was sequenced with immunoSEQ multiplex PCR; TCRdb's copy has only in-frame clones and lacks some. The sample has 130,000 to 150,000 clones, under 95% seen once. The chain combines TRBV10-2 with TRBJ2-1, with TRBD1 identical over 9 bases. The material was peripheral blood, obtained on day 0 of MenACWY control vaccination. This receptor was obtained from an adult in good health. The CDR3 coding sequence is TGCGCCAGCAGTATGGGACAGGGTATCCATGAGCAGTTCTTC. Its protein is CASSMGQGIHEQFF.